The 3 T cell receptor beta chains in this list originate from one sample, sequenced in a study of control samples from healthy donors and cancer patients. Clones were sequenced by immunoSEQ multiplex PCR, and TCRdb holds only the in-frame ones, with some missing. Of about 170,000 clones listed, around 88% are singletons. The sequenced sample was blood. These receptors all stem from a woman younger than 45 in good health.

The J gene is TRBJ1-5, the V gene TRBV6-5; the D gene is possibly TRBD1 (5 bases). The CDR3 spans 14 residues. Trimming took 6 bases from V and 1 from J, leaving 10 bases between them. Germline CDR1 reads MNHEY; CDR2 reads SVGAGI. CDR3 amino acids: CASSRQSSNQPQHF. The CDR3 DNA is TGTGCCAGCAGCCGACAGTCCAGCAATCAGCCCCAGCATTTT.

This sequence joins TRBV28 and TRBJ2-7; 9 positions agree with TRBD1. The CDR3 runs 13 residues. The V and J ends lost 9 bases and 7 bases, in that order; junction bases with no gene match: 10. The germline gives CDR1 MDHEN, CDR2 SYDVKM. For the CDR3, the DNA is TGTGCCAGTGCGCGCGACAGGGGGGGAGAGCAGTACTTC. It encodes CASARDRGGEQYF.

The rearrangement uses TRBV27 and TRBJ2-2, with 7 bases lining up with TRBD1. This CDR3 is built from 16 residues. J was trimmed by 0 bases and V by 0 bases; bases with no gene match: 1. In germline, CDR1 is MNHEY, CDR2 SMNVEV (reference sequence). The CDR3 is CASSLSTGTNTGELFF. The CDR3 nucleotides are TGTGCCAGCAGTTTATCGACAGGGACGAACACCGGGGAGCTGTTTTTT.